The 27 T cell receptor beta chains below all came from one sample that was sequenced in a study of blood T cells in healthy people across ages. It was with a sample-barcoded 5' primer and a J-beta primer mix that a second PCR of about 7 to 12 cycles was run. Each CDR3 protein gets one entry after TCRdb re-called the 5' RACE reads with MiXCR. This sample has 600,000 to 800,000 distinct CDR3 sequences, with 52% found just once. Material for sequencing was blood. These receptors all come from a woman of 80 years or more in good health.

V usage is TRBV28 and J usage is TRBJ2-6; TRBD1 matches 7 bases. J lost 3 bases, V lost 1 base, and 15 bases had no gene match. CDR1 and CDR2 from the germline V gene are MDHEN and SYDVKM. The CDR3 is made up of 20 amino acids. CDR3 nucleotides: TGTGCCAGCAGTTTATTGGCAGGGGGTTGGGATGGTGGTGGGGCCAACGTCCTGACTTTC. It codes for CASSLLAGGWDGGGANVLTF.

This clonotype was counted between two and nine times. A much larger clone differs by one base, so this may be a read error. The chain uses TRBV12-3 or TRBV12-4 and TRBJ2-5; no clear D. V lost 2 bases and J lost 11, with 15 bases in between. This CDR3 region has 13 residues. CDR3 protein: CASSLNRWNEQYF. Here the CDR3 DNA reads TGTGCCAGCAGTTTAAACCGATGGAATGAGCAGTACTTC.

This clonotype was seen repeatedly, ten times or more. CDR3 region: CASADSGGVYNEQFF. In DNA form, the CDR3 reads TGTGCCAGCGCTGATAGCGGGGGGGTTTACAATGAGCAGTTCTTC. This chain uses TRBV27 with TRBJ2-1, with 11 positions matching TRBD2. Germline values: CDR1 MNHEY, CDR2 SMNVEV (reference sequence). This CDR3 is built from 15 residues. The ends lost 8 bases at V and 4 bases at J; junction bases unmatched: 7.

V and J are TRBV14 and TRBJ2-1; TRBD2 matches 8 bases. This CDR3 is built from 18 residues. After removal of 4 bases from V and 2 bases from J, the junction contained 13 bases not matched to a gene. Germline V gene sequence: CDR1 SGHDN, CDR2 FVKESK. The CDR3 is CASSRLSGLAGPYNEQFF. CDR3 in DNA: TGTGCCAGCAGCCGCCTTTCCGGACTAGCAGGCCCCTACAATGAGCAGTTCTTC.

For this clonotype: The germline gene is not matched at one end of the junction; a read error may be the cause. V usage is TRBV7-7 and J usage is TRBJ1-5; tentatively, D is TRBD1 (6 bases). From germline, CDR1 is SSHAT and CDR2 FNYEAQ (reference sequence). This CDR3 is 17 amino acids long. The CDR3 nucleotides read TGTGCTAGCAGCTTAGGGCGAGCAGGGGAAGGCAATCAGCCCCAGCATTTT. Translated: CASSLGRAGEGNQPQHF.

The chain recombines TRBV5-1 with TRBJ2-3; D is unclear. CDR1 SGHRS and CDR2 YFSETQ come from the germline V gene. Trimming stripped 1 base from V and 1 base from J, with 10 bases between. The CDR3 runs 15 residues. The CDR3 DNA reads TGCGCCAGCAGCTTGTCACAGTTAGGCACAGATACGCAGTATTTT. Its protein is CASSLSQLGTDTQYF.

This clonotype was recorded many times. V and J are TRBV5-1 and TRBJ2-1; D gene ambiguous. This CDR3 contains 14 residues. Germline loops: CDR1 SGHRS, CDR2 YFSETQ. V lost 2 bases and J lost 6, with 12 bases in between. In DNA, the CDR3 is TGCGCCAGCAGCTTACCTGGTGACCTCAATGAGCAGTTCTTC. As protein: CASSLPGDLNEQFF.

V gene TRBV21-1 combines with J gene TRBJ2-1. TRBV21-1 is classified as a pseudogene. CDR3 length: 13 amino acids. CDR3 sequence: CASSKELHNEQFF. The CDR3 DNA reads as TGTGCCAGCAGCAAAGAACTTCACAATGAGCAGTTCTTC.

Details on this clonotype: The junction and the germline gene differ at one end; a read error may be behind it. The chain employs TRBV5-1 and TRBJ2-6; D is perhaps TRBD1 or TRBD2 (5 bases each). Germline assignment: CDR1 SGHRS and CDR2 YFSETQ. The CDR3 runs to 18 residues. CDR3 protein: CASSIYGTGSSGVNVLTF. The CDR3, as DNA: TGCGCCAGCAGCATCTACGGGACGGGGAGTTCTGGGGTCAACGTCCTGACTTTC.

The table lists this clonotype with a few counts. The chain has TRBV20-1 and TRBJ2-5; D is perhaps TRBD2 (5 bases). The V and J ends lost 4 bases and 7 bases respectively, with 16 bases between them. CDR3 length: 13 residues. CDR1 and CDR2 (germline): DFQATT, SNEGSKA (reference sequence). This CDR3 reads CSAKTTGMGTQYF. The CDR3 DNA sequence: TGCAGTGCTAAGACCACGGGAATGGGGACCCAGTACTTC.

This clonotype was seen repeatedly, ten times or more. J is TRBJ2-5 and V is TRBV20-1; 7 bases match TRBD1. The germline gives CDR1 DFQATT, CDR2 SNEGSKA (reference sequence). CDR3 size: 14 residues. The ends lost 5 bases at V and 5 bases at J; junction bases unmatched: 11. DNA for the CDR3: TGCAGTGCTGCACCGGGACAGTACTTGGAGACCCAGTACTTC. It is translated as CSAAPGQYLETQYF.

This clonotype was recorded many times. The chain recombines TRBV6-5 with TRBJ2-7, with no clear D. There are 13 residues in the CDR3. Germline loops: CDR1 MNHEY, CDR2 SVGAGI. V lost 6 bases to trimming and J lost 0 bases, with 9 bases between them. CDR3 loop: CASSRTYSYEQYF. In DNA form, the CDR3 reads TGTGCCAGCAGCCGGACGTACTCCTACGAGCAGTACTTC.

The gene calls are TRBV29-1 and TRBJ1-2; D unclear. Germline V gene sequence: CDR1 SQVTM, CDR2 ANQGSEA. Trimming stripped 3 bases from V and 1 base from J, with 12 bases between. The CDR3 is 14 residues long. The CDR3 DNA sequence: TGCAGCGTTGAGGAGGGAGCCTATAACTATGGCTACACCTTC. Amino acids: CSVEEGAYNYGYTF.

This clonotype showed up just a few times. This chain links TRBV28 with TRBJ1-2; tentatively, D is TRBD1 (6 bases). The CDR3 length is 12 residues. Germline CDR1 MDHEN, CDR2 SYDVKM. Trimming stripped 6 bases from V and 3 bases from J, with 8 bases between. Here the CDR3 DNA reads TGTGCCAGCAGACAGGGCTACTATGGCTACACCTTC. Translating gives CASRQGYYGYTF.

A remark on this clonotype: The junction departs from the called germline gene at one end, perhaps through a read error. CDR3 sequence: CAIRTVGANVPTF. The CDR3 DNA sequence: TGTGCCATCAGGACAGTCGGGGCCAACGTCCCGACTTTC. The chain combines TRBV6-6 with TRBJ2-6; possibly TRBD1 for D (6 bases). This CDR3 has 13 residues. Germline V gives CDR1 MNHNY, CDR2 SVGAGI (reference sequence).

The chain uses TRBV10-3 and TRBJ1-2; 7 bases fit TRBD1. The V segment lost 2 bases and the J segment 5 bases; nucleotides outside the gene matches: 8. The CDR3 covers 15 residues. Germline lookup yields CDR1 ENHRY and CDR2 SYGVKD. In nucleotides, the CDR3 is TGTGCCATCAGTGAGGAGGTGACAGGGTATTATGGCTACACCTTC. Protein: CAISEEVTGYYGYTF.

To note about this clonotype: This clone may be a read error of a much larger clone one base away. V usage is TRBV12-3 or TRBV12-4 and J usage is TRBJ2-1, with unresolved D. The V and J ends lost 5 bases and 12 bases respectively, with 17 bases between them. This CDR3 is built from 13 residues. Here the CDR3 reads CASSPQTYHVQFF. The CDR3 bases are TGTGCCAGCAGTCCCCAGACCTACCATGTGCAGTTCTTC.

V usage is TRBV29-1 and J usage is TRBJ2-1, with 9 bases matching TRBD1. Looked up from germline, CDR1 is SQVTM and CDR2 is ANQGSEA. V lost 3 bases to trimming and J lost 8 bases; unmatched junction nucleotides: 8. The CDR3 runs 14 residues. CDR3 sequence: CSVDTLTGGYEQFF. The CDR3 bases are TGCAGCGTTGACACCCTTACAGGGGGCTATGAGCAGTTCTTC.

The chain carries TRBV28 and TRBJ1-6; D remains ambiguous. V gave up 6 bases and J gave up 7 bases, with 7 bases separating them. There are 12 residues in the CDR3. Germline V CDR1 and CDR2: MDHEN, SYDVKM. The CDR3 loop reads CASRQSNSPLHF. For the CDR3, the DNA is TGTGCCAGCAGACAGTCGAATTCACCCCTCCACTTT.

V usage is TRBV5-5 and J usage is TRBJ1-1; TRBD1 is a possible D gene (5 bases). The CDR3 runs to 12 residues. Germline V gene data show CDR1 as SGHKS and CDR2 as YYEKEE (reference sequence). Trimming left V 1 base short and J 7 bases short, with 8 bases between. CDR3 loop: CASSLTGFEAFF. The CDR3 DNA reads as TGTGCCAGCAGCTTGACAGGATTTGAAGCTTTCTTT.

This clonotype was seen ten or more times. The V gene is TRBV7-9, the J gene TRBJ1-6; D might be TRBD1 (5 bases). With 1 base removed from V and 0 bases from J, the gap between germline ends came to 10 bases. CDR1 and CDR2 from the germline V gene are SEHNR and FQNEAQ (reference sequence). This CDR3 has 17 residues. CDR3 residues: CASSLGGRGSYNSPLHF. CDR3 in DNA: TGTGCCAGCAGCTTAGGGGGACGCGGCTCCTATAATTCACCCCTCCACTTT. The complete variable domain, with remaining parts taken from reference TRBV7-9 and TRBJ1-6, reads DTGVSQNPRHKITKRGQNVTFRCDPISEHNRLYWYRQTLGQGPEFLTYFQNEAQLEKSRLLSDRFSAERPKGSFSTLEIQRTEQGDSAMYLCASSLGGRGSYNSPLHFGNGTRLTVT.

V and J are TRBV20-1 and TRBJ2-1; perhaps D is TRBD1 or TRBD2 (6 bases each). V lost 2 bases, J lost 7 bases, and 18 bases lay in between. The length of the CDR3 is 15 residues. From germline, CDR1 is DFQATT and CDR2 SNEGSKA (reference sequence). CDR3 nucleotide sequence: TGCAGTGCTAGACCCCGGCCGGGGGCCCTTAATGAGCAGTTCTTC. It specifies CSARPRPGALNEQFF.

The chain joins TRBV4-3 to TRBJ2-1; 7 bases match TRBD2. Germline CDR1 LGHNA, CDR2 YSLEER. The CDR3 is 15 amino acids. V lost 0 bases and J lost 7; bases outside the gene matches: 6. CDR3 DNA sequence: TGCGCCAGCAGCCAAGAAAGCGGGGAAAGGAATGAGCAGTTCTTC. Translation: CASSQESGERNEQFF.

This clonotype was recorded only once. A much larger clone lies one base from this, so it may be a read error. CDR3 region: CSVLRTQGPDEQYF. As DNA, the CDR3 is TGCAGCGTTCTGCGGACCCAGGGACCCGACGAGCAGTACTTC. This sequence joins TRBV29-1 and TRBJ2-7; tentatively, D is TRBD1 or TRBD2 (5 bases each). The CDR3 is 14 amino acids. Germline CDR1 reads SQVTM; CDR2 reads ANQGSEA. V was clipped by 5 bases and J by 5 bases, with 19 bases between them.

This clonotype was detected ten times or more. The V call is TRBV28, the J call TRBJ2-5; tentative D call: TRBD1 (6 bases). The germline V gene encodes CDR1 MDHEN and CDR2 SYDVKM. This CDR3 contains 13 residues. Between the trimmed V and J ends, which lost 2 bases and 5 bases, there was a span of 9 bases. The CDR3 DNA follows: TGTGCCAGCAGTTTACTTCAGGGGGAGACCCAGTACTTC. It translates to CASSLLQGETQYF. Looking up the rest from reference TRBV28 and TRBJ2-5 gives the full variable domain: DVKVTQSSRYLVKRTGEKVFLECVQDMDHENMFWYRQDPGLGLRLIYFSYDVKMKEKGDIPEGYSVSREKKERFSLILESASTNQTSMYLCASSLLQGETQYFGPGTRLLVL.

CDR3 DNA sequence: TGTGCCAGCAGTCCTACACGACTAGCGGCGTACCAAGAGACCCAGTACTTC. Translation: CASSPTRLAAYQETQYF. The chain uses TRBV27 and TRBJ2-5; the match to TRBD2 covers 9 bases. The CDR3 consists of 17 residues. The ends lost 5 bases at V and 0 bases at J; junction bases unmatched: 10. Germline CDR1 is MNHEY and CDR2 is SMNVEV (reference sequence).

The rearrangement uses TRBV7-2 and TRBJ2-7, with 7 bases lining up with TRBD2. The CDR3 sequence is 17 residues long. V lost 5 bases and J lost 4; bases outside the gene matches: 17. Germline V gene sequence: CDR1 SGHTA, CDR2 FQGNSA. Here the CDR3 reads CASSKTAYGTTIYEQYF. In DNA form, the CDR3 reads TGTGCCAGCAGCAAAACGGCGTACGGGACTACGATTTACGAGCAGTACTTC.